A single sample is the source of the 2 T cell receptor beta chains below, sequenced in a study of cytomegalovirus exposure and HLA in healthy donors. The PCR had 60 Vbeta and 13 Jbeta primers. TCRdb's table, derived via immunoSEQ multiplex PCR, lists solely in-frame clones and lacks some. The data show approximately 190,000 clones, 65% to 90% seen once. The sequencing sample was made of PBMCs. All receptors come from a middle-aged man in good health and CMV-seropositive.

The chain uses TRBV15 and TRBJ2-7; the D is unclear. Trimming pared 2 bases from V and 0 bases from J, leaving 5 bases between. Germline V gene sequence: CDR1 LNHNV, CDR2 YYDKDF (reference sequence). The CDR3 spans 13 residues. The DNA for the CDR3 is TGTGCCACCAGCAGACCGAGCTCCTACGAGCAGTACTTC. It codes for CATSRPSSYEQYF.

On this clone: One junction end disagrees with the germline gene, perhaps due to a read error. The chain uses TRBV7-2 and TRBJ2-7, with 12 bases lining up with TRBD2. CDR1 and CDR2 (germline): SGHTA, FQGNSA. The CDR3 is 16 residues long. The CDR3 protein is CASGASGGVSSHEQYF. Written as DNA, the CDR3 is TGTGCCAGTGGGGCTAGCGGGGGGGTGAGCTCCCACGAGCAGTACTTC.